This T cell receptor (beta chain) was documented in a study of shared clonotypes between healthy human individuals. CDR3 length: 13 residues. V was trimmed by 2 bases and J by 6 bases, leaving 11 bases between them. Germline V CDR1 and CDR2: SGHDN, FVKESK. Libraries were prepared by immunoSEQ multiplex PCR; TCRdb keeps only in-frame clonotypes and omits some of them. The table lists about 2.4 million clones, roughly 93% of them singletons. Donors were healthy HIV-negative adults without recently reported acute infections or vaccinations. The sample taken for sequencing was naive CD4+ T cells from PBMCs. Subset here: CD45RA+ positively selected. The sequence came from a man younger than 30 in good health. Some clones in this sample may be carry-over from other donors' samples. This chain joins TRBV14 and TRBJ2-7; D not certain. The CDR3 sequence is CASSQTRYGEQYF. In DNA form, the CDR3 reads TGTGCCAGCAGCCAAACGCGGTATGGCGAGCAGTACTTC.